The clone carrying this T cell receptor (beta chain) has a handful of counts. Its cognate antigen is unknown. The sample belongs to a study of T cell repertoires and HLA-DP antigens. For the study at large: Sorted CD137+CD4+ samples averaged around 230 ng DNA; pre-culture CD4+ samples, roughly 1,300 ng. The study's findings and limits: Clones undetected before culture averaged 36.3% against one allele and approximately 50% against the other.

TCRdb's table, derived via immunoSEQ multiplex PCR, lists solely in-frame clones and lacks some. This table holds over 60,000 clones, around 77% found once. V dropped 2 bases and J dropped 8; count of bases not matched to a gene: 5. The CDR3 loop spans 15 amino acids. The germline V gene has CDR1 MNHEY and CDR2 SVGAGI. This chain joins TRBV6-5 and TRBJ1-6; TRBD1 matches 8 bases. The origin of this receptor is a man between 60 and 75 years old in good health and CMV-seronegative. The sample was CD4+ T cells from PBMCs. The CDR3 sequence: CASSYGTGSYSPLHF. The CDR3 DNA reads TGTGCCAGCAGTTACGGGACAGGCTCATATTCACCCCTCCACTTT.